In its sample, the clone carrying this T cell receptor (beta chain) was seen many times. Its antigen remains unknown. Germline V lookup: CDR1 SQVTM, CDR2 ANQGSEA. Trimming took 4 bases from V and 8 from J, leaving 12 bases between them. This CDR3 is 12 amino acids long. These data originate in a study of T-cell reconstitution after alpha-beta-depleted transplantation in children. TCRbeta library preparation incorporated unique molecular identifiers. One entry per CDR3 protein, called by TCRdb with MiXCR from the PCR reads. The data contain 450,000 to 600,000 distinct CDR3 sequences, about 10% of them singletons. Overall study results and limits: The authors attributed T-cell counts and diversity one year after transplant mostly to newly produced T cells.

The sequenced sample was PBMCs, obtained before TCRalphabeta/CD19-depleted stem cell transplant. The chain couples TRBV29-1 to TRBJ2-1, with D possibly being TRBD1 or TRBD2 (5 bases each). The clonotype was recovered from a child aged 2-15 years with inherited bone marrow failure, due to receive a stem cell transplant. CDR3 nucleotide sequence: TGCAGCGTTGGACAGATCGGGGATGAGCAGTTCTTC. Translated, it gives CSVGQIGDEQFF.